These 4 T cell receptor beta chains were sequenced from one sample in a study of identical twins. TCRdb used MiXCR to reprocess the 5' RACE reads, holding one entry per CDR3 protein. This table holds 260,000 or so distinct CDR3 sequences, 7.5% found once. The same sample was also studied in work on yellow fever vaccine responses in identical twins.

The sample was CD8+ T cells sorted from blood. The receptors were sampled from a woman aged 18-30 years in good health.

Only a few counts were recorded for this clonotype. The CDR3 region is CASTSGASTDTQYF. DNA of the CDR3: TGTGCCAGCACTAGCGGGGCTAGCACAGATACGCAGTATTTT. The V call is TRBV27, the J call TRBJ2-3; 9 nucleotides match TRBD2. Germline V gene lookup returns CDR1 MNHEY and CDR2 SMNVEV (reference sequence). V shed 7 bases and J 0 bases; nucleotides not matched to a gene: 2. This CDR3 comprises 14 residues.

This clonotype was observed a few times. This chain links TRBV28 with TRBJ1-2; the match to TRBD1 covers 8 bases. The CDR3 length is 11 residues. J was trimmed by 13 bases and V by 3 bases; bases with no gene match: 4. CDR1 and CDR2 from the germline V gene are MDHEN and SYDVKM. CDR3 bases: TGTGCCAGCAGTTTCCGGACAGGGTCCACCTTC. It translates to CASSFRTGSTF.

This clonotype was counted ten times or more. The V and J genes are TRBV4-1 and TRBJ2-7, with no clear D. The CDR3 loop spans 13 amino acids. Trimming left V 1 base short and J 5 bases short, with 9 bases between. CDR1 and CDR2 from the germline V gene are MGHRA and YSYEKL. The CDR3 DNA follows: TGCGCCAGCAGCCAAGGGGTGGGCGACGAGCAGTACTTC. Protein: CASSQGVGDEQYF.

This clonotype was picked up many times. This chain joins TRBV15 and TRBJ2-3, with D possibly TRBD2 on 6 matching bases. Germline V lookup: CDR1 LNHNV, CDR2 YYDKDF (reference sequence). V was shortened by 4 bases and J by 4 bases, with 6 bases between the two germline ends. The length of the CDR3 is 12 residues. The CDR3 region is CATSTGADTQYF. As DNA, the CDR3 is TGTGCCACCAGCACGGGGGCAGATACGCAGTATTTT.